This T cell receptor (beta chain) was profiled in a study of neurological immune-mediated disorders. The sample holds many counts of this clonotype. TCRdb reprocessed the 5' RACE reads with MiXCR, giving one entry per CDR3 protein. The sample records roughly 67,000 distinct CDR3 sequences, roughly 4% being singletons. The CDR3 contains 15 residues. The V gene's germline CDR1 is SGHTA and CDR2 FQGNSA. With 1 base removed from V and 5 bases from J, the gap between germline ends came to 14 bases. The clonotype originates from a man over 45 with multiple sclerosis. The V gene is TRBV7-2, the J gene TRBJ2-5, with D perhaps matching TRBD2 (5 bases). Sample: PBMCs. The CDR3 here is CASSLVVSSMETQYF. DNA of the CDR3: TGTGCCAGCAGCTTAGTTGTGTCTAGCATGGAGACCCAGTACTTC.